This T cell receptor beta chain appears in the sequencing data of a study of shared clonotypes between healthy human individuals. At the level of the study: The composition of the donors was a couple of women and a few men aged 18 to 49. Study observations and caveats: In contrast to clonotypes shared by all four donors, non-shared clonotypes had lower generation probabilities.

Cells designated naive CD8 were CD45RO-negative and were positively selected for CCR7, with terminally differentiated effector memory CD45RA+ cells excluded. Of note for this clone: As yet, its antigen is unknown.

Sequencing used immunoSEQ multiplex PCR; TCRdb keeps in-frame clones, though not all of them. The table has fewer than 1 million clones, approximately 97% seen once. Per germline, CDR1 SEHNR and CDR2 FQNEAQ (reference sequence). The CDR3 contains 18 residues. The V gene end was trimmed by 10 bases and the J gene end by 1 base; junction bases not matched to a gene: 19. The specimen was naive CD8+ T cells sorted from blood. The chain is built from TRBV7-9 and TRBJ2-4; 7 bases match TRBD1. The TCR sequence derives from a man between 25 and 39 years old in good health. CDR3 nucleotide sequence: TGTGCCATCCACTTTATACAGGGGCGTGATGCGGCCAAAAACATTCAGTACTTC. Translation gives CAIHFIQGRDAAKNIQYF.